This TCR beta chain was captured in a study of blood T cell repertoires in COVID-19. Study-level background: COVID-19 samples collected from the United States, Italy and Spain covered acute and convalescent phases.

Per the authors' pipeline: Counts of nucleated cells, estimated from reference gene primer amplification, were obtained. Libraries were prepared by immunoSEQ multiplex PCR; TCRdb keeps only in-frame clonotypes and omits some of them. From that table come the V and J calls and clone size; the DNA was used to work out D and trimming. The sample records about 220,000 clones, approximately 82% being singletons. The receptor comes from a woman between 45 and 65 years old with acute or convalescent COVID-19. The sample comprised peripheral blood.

The CDR3 DNA reads TGCAGCGTTTTTTTGGGGGCTAGGTCCTACGAGCAGTACTTC. Its protein product is CSVFLGARSYEQYF. The J gene is TRBJ2-7, the V gene TRBV29-1; D may be TRBD1 (6 bases). Germline V gene data show CDR1 as SQVTM and CDR2 as ANQGSEA. V was trimmed by 5 bases and J by 1 base, leaving 15 bases between them. This CDR3 is built from 14 residues.